This T cell receptor beta chain was found in a study of blood T cell repertoires in COVID-19. As for the study in general: Samples came from the United States, Italy and Spain, spanning acute and convalescent COVID-19.

In the original workflow: Nucleated cell counts were estimated from reference gene primer amplification. Clones were sequenced by immunoSEQ multiplex PCR, and TCRdb holds only the in-frame ones, with some missing. Clone size and V and J calls were adopted from that table, with D and trimming inferred from the DNA. The sample shows under 300,000 clones, 85% to 90% of them seen only once. With 2 bases removed from V and 3 bases from J, the gap between germline ends came to 10 bases. The CDR3 consists of 15 residues. Looked up from germline, CDR1 is MNHEY and CDR2 is SVGAGI. This clone was seen just once. During active infection, Seattle patients enrolled and were then monitored through disease.

This clonotype was sampled from a woman in her twenties or thirties with COVID-19, enrolled during active disease. Sequenced material: peripheral blood. The chain uses TRBV6-5 and TRBJ2-2, with D possibly being TRBD1 (6 bases). In DNA, the CDR3 is TGTGCCAGCAGTTACGGGACACCTTACACCGGGGAGCTGTTTTTT. As protein: CASSYGTPYTGELFF.